This T cell receptor beta chain stems from a study of identical twins. This clonotype came up many times. What it binds is not known. Whole-study findings and limits: For zero-insertion analyses, partial confounding could come from invariant MAIT and iNKT cells.

The CDR3 has 11 residues. The V end lost 2 bases, the J end lost 8 bases, and 6 bases lay between the germline ends. TCRdb reanalysed the 5' RACE reads using MiXCR and keeps one entry per CDR3 protein. The table lists hundreds of thousands of distinct CDR3 sequences, 21% of them singletons. The same data also went into a second study, on T cells expressing NK-cell markers. As that report states: Underlying the TCR beta repertoires were sorted CD3+CD56+NKG2C+, CD3+CD56+NKG2C- and CD3+CD56-NKG2C+ T cells. With an anti-gamma-delta TCR antibody, sorting in several experiments was kept to alpha-beta TCR T cells. The leading position in the CD3+CD56-NKG2C+ fraction of several donors also went to these clonotypes.

The sample was PBMCs. This clonotype was sampled from a young woman in good health. The chain recombines TRBV12-3 or TRBV12-4 with TRBJ1-1; D might be TRBD1 (5 bases). The CDR3: CASSLSGEAFF. The CDR3 DNA sequence: TGTGCCAGCAGTTTATCAGGGGAAGCTTTCTTT.